Each of the 5 T cell receptor beta chains below was sequenced from the same sample in a study of metastatic and nonmetastatic thyroid tumors. TCRdb called clones again from the PCR reads with MiXCR. The table has roughly 4,000 clones, approximately 40% seen once; the top ten hold around 21%. Until they underwent thyroid surgery, no patient had received any treatment. What was sequenced was tumor tissue. These receptors all come from a male donor with papillary thyroid cancer or a benign thyroid nodule (not recorded which). Some clones in this sample may be carry-over from other donors' samples.

The CDR3 DNA reads as TGTGCCAGTAGTCGTGTAGCGGGAGGCCTATCCTCTAAGCAGTACTTC. Translation: CASSRVAGGLSSKQYF. The chain employs TRBV19 and TRBJ2-7; TRBD2 matches 10 bases. The CDR3 consists of 16 residues. The germline V gene has CDR1 LNHDA and CDR2 SQIVND (reference sequence). Unmatched junction bases numbered 15, after V lost 5 bases and J lost 8 bases. Using reference TRBV19 and TRBJ2-7 for the parts outside the CDR3, the full variable domain is DGGITQSPKYLFRKEGQNVTLSCEQNLNHDAMYWYRQDPGQGLRLIYYSQIVNDFQKGDIAEGYSVSREKKESFPLTVTSAQKNPTAFYLCASSRVAGGLSSKQYFGPGTRLTVT.

V is TRBV28 and J is TRBJ2-7, with 8 positions matching TRBD2. Germline CDR1 and CDR2: MDHEN and SYDVKM. Trimming cost V 5 bases and J 2 bases; bases outside gene matches: 8. The CDR3 spans 15 residues. The CDR3 spells CASSPQRGRPYEQYF. The CDR3 DNA sequence: TGTGCCAGCAGTCCACAGCGGGGGAGACCCTACGAGCAGTACTTC.

V gene TRBV4-1 combines with J gene TRBJ1-5; the D is unclear. Germline-derived CDR1 and CDR2 are MGHRA and YSYEKL. V shed 0 bases and J shed 3 bases, with 3 bases lying between them. CDR3 size: 13 residues. The CDR3 DNA follows: TGCGCCAGCAGCCAAGAGGTCAATCAGCCCCAGCATTTT. Translation gives CASSQEVNQPQHF.

Here the CDR3 DNA reads TGTGCCACCAGTGATTCCCCAGGGGGGCAGGAACATGACTATGGCTACACCTTC. Translating it yields CATSDSPGGQEHDYGYTF. V is TRBV24-1 and J is TRBJ1-2, with 7 bases that match TRBD1. Germline CDR1 is KGHDR and CDR2 is SFDVKD. The V segment lost 2 bases and the J segment 3 bases; nucleotides outside the gene matches: 14. The CDR3 totals 18 residues.

This clone occurred a few times. The junction does not match germline at one end; this may be a read error. The genes are TRBV7-2 and TRBJ2-1, with D perhaps matching TRBD2 (5 bases). CDR3 length: 14 amino acids. Per the germline V gene, CDR1 is SGHTA and CDR2 is FQGNSA. CDR3: CASTSAGSYNEQFF. CDR3 in DNA: TGTGCTAGCACGTCTGCGGGTTCCTACAATGAGCAGTTCTTC. Full variable domain (rest looked up from reference TRBV7-2 and TRBJ2-1): GAGVSQSPSNKVTEKGKDVELRCDPISGHTALYWYRQSLGQGLEFLIYFQGNSAPDKSGLPSDRFSAERTGGSVSTLTIQRTQQEDSAVYLCASTSAGSYNEQFFGPGTRLTVL.